This T cell receptor beta chain was observed in a study of T cell responses to AZD1222 COVID-19 vaccine. This clone occurred a few times. The target antigen is unknown. The V and J ends lost 8 bases and 3 bases respectively, with 11 bases between them. The CDR3 extends over 12 amino acids. CDR1 is MNHEY, CDR2 SMNVEV, per germline (reference sequence). Study-wide points: CD4 TCRs linked to vaccination spanned spike, dominating at 160-218 and 743-854. All repertoire sampling was performed exclusively after the peak T cell response.

Data came from immunoSEQ multiplex PCR; TCRdb stores just in-frame clones and leaves some out. The profile shows about 150,000 clones, approximately 89% of them singletons. The clonotype was recovered from an adult in good health. The chain recombines TRBV27 with TRBJ2-7; no definite D call. This material consisted of peripheral blood, taken on day 0 of AZD1222 vaccination. The CDR3: CASGRRYYEQYF. DNA of the CDR3: TGTGCCAGCGGGCGCCGCTACTACGAGCAGTACTTC.